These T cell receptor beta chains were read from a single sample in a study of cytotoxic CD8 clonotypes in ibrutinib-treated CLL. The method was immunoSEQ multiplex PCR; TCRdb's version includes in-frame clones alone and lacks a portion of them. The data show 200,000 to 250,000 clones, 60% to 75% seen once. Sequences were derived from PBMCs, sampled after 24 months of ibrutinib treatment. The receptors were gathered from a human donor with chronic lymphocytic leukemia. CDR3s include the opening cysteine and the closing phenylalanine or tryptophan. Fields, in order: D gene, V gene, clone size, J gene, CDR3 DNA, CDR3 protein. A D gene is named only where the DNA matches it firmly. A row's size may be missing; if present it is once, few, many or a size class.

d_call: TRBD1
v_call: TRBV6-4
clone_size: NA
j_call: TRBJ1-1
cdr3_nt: TGTGCCAGCAGGATCCCGGGACAGGACACTGAAGCTTTCTTT
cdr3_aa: CASRIPGQDTEAFF

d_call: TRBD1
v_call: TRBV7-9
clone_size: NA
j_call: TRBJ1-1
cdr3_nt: TGTGCCAGCAGCCTTATGGACAGGGAGAACACTGAAGCTTTCTTT
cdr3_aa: CASSLMDRENTEAFF

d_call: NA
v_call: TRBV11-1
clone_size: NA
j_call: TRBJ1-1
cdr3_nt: TGTGCCAGCAGCTCCGAAGTCGGGTGGACGGAGGGTCCGAACACTGAAGCTTTCTTT
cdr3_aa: CASSSEVGWTEGPNTEAFF

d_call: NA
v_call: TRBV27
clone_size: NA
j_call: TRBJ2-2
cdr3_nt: TGTGCCAGCAGTTTTAGTCAGGGACTGAACACCGGGGAGCTGTTTTTT
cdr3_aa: CASSFSQGLNTGELFF

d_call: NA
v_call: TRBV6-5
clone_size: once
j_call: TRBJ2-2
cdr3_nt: TGTGCCAGCAGTTACTCGAATCCAGGGGACACCGGGGAGCTGTTTTTT
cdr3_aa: CASSYSNPGDTGELFF

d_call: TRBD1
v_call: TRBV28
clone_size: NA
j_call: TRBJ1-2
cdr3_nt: TGTGCCATCATGGCCGGGACAGGGTCTTTTGGCGGCTACACCTTC
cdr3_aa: CAIMAGTGSFGGYTF

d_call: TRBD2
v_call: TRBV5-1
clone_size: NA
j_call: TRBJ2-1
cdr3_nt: TGCGCCAGCCAGCGGGACTCCTACAATGAGCAGTTCTTC
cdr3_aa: CASQRDSYNEQFF

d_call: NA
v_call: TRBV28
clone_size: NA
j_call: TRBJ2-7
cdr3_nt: TGTGCCAGCAGCCAGGGTCCCCACGAGCAGTACTTC
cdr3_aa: CASSQGPHEQYF

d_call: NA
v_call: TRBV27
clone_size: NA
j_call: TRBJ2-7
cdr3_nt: TGTGCCAGCAGTTTAAGTCTAGGGGTCTACGAGCAGTACTTC
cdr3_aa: CASSLSLGVYEQYF

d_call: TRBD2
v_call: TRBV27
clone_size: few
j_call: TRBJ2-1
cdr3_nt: TGTGCCAGCAGTTCTCGACTAGCGGGAGGGTACAATGAGCAGTTCTTC
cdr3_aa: CASSSRLAGGYNEQFF

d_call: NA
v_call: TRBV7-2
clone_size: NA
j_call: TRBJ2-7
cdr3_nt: TGTGCCAGCAGCTTAGAACAGGGCCCCTACGGGCAGTACTTC
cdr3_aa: CASSLEQGPYGQYF

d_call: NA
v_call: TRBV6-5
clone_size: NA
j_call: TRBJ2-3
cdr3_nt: TGTGCCAGCACCCGGGGCGATACGCAGTATTTT
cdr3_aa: CASTRGDTQYF

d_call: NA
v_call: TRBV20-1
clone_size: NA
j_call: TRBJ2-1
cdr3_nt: TGCAGTGCTACCGTGAACAATGAGCAGTTCTTC
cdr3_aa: CSATVNNEQFF

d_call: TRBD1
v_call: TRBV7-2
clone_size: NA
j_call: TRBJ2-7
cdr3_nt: TGTGCCAGCAGCCACGGGGGTACAGGGGGCTACGAGCAGTACTTC
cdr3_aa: CASSHGGTGGYEQYF

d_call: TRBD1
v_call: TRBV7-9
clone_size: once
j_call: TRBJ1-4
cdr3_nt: TGTGCCAGCAGCCCACAGGGGGCGGGAGTTGAAAAACTGTTTTTT
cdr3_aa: CASSPQGAGVEKLFF

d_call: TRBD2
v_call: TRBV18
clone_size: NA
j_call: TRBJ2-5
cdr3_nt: TGTGCCAGCTCACCCGCAGCGGGAGGGCCCCAGGAGACCCAGTACTTC
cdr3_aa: CASSPAAGGPQETQYF

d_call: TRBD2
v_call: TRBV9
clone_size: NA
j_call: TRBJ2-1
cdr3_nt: TGTGCCAGCAGCGCCGGGACTAGCGATCTGGATGAGCAGTTCTTC
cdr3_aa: CASSAGTSDLDEQFF

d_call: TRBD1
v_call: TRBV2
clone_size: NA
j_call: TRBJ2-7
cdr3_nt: TGTGCCAGCAGCGGACAGGGGATCTACGAGCAGTACTTC
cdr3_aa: CASSGQGIYEQYF

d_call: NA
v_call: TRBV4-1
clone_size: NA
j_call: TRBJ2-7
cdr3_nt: TGCGCCAGCTCAACAGGGCTCGAGCAGTACTTC
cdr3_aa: CASSTGLEQYF

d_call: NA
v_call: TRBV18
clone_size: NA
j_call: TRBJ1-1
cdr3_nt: TGTGCCAGCTCACCAGGGGCCTCGGAAGCTTTCTTT
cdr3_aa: CASSPGASEAFF

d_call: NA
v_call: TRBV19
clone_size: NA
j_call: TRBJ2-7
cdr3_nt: TGTGCCAGTAGAGGTGGAAACGAGCAGTACTTC
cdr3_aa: CASRGGNEQYF

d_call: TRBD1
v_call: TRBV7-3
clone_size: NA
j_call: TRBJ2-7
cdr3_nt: TGTGCCAGCAGCGGACAGGGGGGACCAGGTTCGGCTTACGAGCAGTACTTC
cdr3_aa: CASSGQGGPGSAYEQYF

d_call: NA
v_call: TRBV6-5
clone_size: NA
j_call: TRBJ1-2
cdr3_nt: TGTGCCAGCAGTTACTCGAATCTAGGGGGCTACACCTTC
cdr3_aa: CASSYSNLGGYTF

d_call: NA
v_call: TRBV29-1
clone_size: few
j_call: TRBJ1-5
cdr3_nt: TGCAGCGTTCGGGCGAACAATCAGCCCCAGCATTTT
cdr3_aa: CSVRANNQPQHF

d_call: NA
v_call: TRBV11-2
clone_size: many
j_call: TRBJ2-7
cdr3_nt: TGTGCCAGCAGCTTAAACCCAGGGTCACTCTACGAGCAGTACTTC
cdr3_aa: CASSLNPGSLYEQYF

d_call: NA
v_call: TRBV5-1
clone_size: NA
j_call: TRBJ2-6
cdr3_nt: TGCGCCAGCAGCTTGGGGCAGCCCCACTCTGGGGCCAACGTCCTGACTTTC
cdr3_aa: CASSLGQPHSGANVLTF

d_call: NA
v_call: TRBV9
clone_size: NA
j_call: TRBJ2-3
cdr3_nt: TGTGCCAGCAGCCCAGAGGGGGTCCCAGATACGCAGTATTTT
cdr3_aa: CASSPEGVPDTQYF

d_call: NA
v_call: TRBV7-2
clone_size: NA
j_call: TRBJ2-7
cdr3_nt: TGTGCCAGCAGCTTGTGGGGGGAGCAGTACTTC
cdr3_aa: CASSLWGEQYF

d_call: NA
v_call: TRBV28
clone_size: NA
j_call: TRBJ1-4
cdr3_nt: TGTGCCAGCAGTCCCCCCCTCAGGAATGAAAAACTGTTTTTT
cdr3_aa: CASSPPLRNEKLFF

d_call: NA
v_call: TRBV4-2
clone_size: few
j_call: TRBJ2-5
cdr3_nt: TGTGCCAGCAGCCAAGGGGTGGTGGAAGAGACCCAGTACTTC
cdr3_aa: CASSQGVVEETQYF

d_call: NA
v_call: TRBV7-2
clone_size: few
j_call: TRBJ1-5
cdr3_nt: TGTGCCAGCAGCCGACTGGGCAGCCTGGTGCCCCAGCATTTT
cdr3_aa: CASSRLGSLVPQHF

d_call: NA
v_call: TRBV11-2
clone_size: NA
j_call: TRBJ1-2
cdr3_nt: TGTGCCAGCAGCTTAGACGGGCCTAACTATGGCTACACCTTC
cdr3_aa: CASSLDGPNYGYTF

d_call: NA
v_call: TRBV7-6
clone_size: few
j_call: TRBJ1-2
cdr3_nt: TGTGCCAGCAGCCCGGGTGTAGGCTATGGCTACACCTTC
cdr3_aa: CASSPGVGYGYTF

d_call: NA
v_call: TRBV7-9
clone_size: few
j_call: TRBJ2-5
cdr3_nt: TGTGCCAGCAGCCCACTAGACTACCAAGAGACCCAGTACTTC
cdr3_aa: CASSPLDYQETQYF